This T cell receptor beta chain was captured by sequencing in a study of CD8 T cells in Susac syndrome. Findings of the study overall: Individuals included in the TCR sequencing and HLA analysis were acknowledged by the study to be relatively few in number.

The V gene end was trimmed by 4 bases and the J gene end by 5 bases; junction bases not matched to a gene: 17. Germline-derived CDR1 and CDR2 are MDHEN and SYDVKM. This CDR3 is 18 amino acids long. In blood CD8+ and CD4+ T cells, TCR beta underwent sequencing. Random hexamers served to reverse transcribe about 0.45 to 1 ug RNA. The CDR3 of TCR beta was amplified by immunoSEQ multiplex PCR across 54 Vbeta and 13 Jbeta. TCRdb itself ran the immunoSEQ multiplex PCR reads through MiXCR, one entry per CDR3 protein. This table has fewer than 100,000 distinct CDR3 sequences, roughly 90% appearing once. A word on this clonotype: Its antigen is not known.

This receptor was identified in a human donor with multiple sclerosis. The genes are TRBV28 and TRBJ1-5; 7 nucleotides match TRBD1. The sequencing input was CD8+ T cells from PBMCs. In DNA form, the CDR3 reads TGTGCCAGCAGTTCGAGACAGGGCTATCCTTTTTGGGATCAGCCCCAGCATTTT. This gives the protein CASSSRQGYPFWDQPQHF.